This T cell receptor (beta chain) is from a study of cytotoxic CD8 clonotypes in ibrutinib-treated CLL. Study in general: Responses: approximately 24 partial, 2 complete; after median roughly 68 months, 14 stayed remitted, some 12 progressed. Points from the study as a whole: Baseline clonality was higher than in age-matched healthy donors and moved in step with circulating CD8+ T-cell counts. Clonality was elevated at ibrutinib response and had returned toward baseline at progression.

Data came from immunoSEQ multiplex PCR; TCRdb stores just in-frame clones and leaves some out. The sample has approximately 330,000 clones; 80% are singletons. Comments on this clone: What it binds is unknown.

The sequencing used PBMCs, collected before ibrutinib treatment. The clonotype comes from a human donor with chronic lymphocytic leukemia.

CDR3 amino acids: CASSQEWLAGNEQFF. In nucleotides, the CDR3 is TGCGCCAGCAGCCAAGAGTGGCTAGCCGGCAATGAGCAGTTCTTC. V gene TRBV4-1 combines with J gene TRBJ2-1; TRBD2 is a possible D gene (5 bases). Germline CDR1 MGHRA, CDR2 YSYEKL. The V end lost 0 bases, the J end lost 6 bases, and 12 bases lay between the germline ends. The length of the CDR3 is 15 residues.